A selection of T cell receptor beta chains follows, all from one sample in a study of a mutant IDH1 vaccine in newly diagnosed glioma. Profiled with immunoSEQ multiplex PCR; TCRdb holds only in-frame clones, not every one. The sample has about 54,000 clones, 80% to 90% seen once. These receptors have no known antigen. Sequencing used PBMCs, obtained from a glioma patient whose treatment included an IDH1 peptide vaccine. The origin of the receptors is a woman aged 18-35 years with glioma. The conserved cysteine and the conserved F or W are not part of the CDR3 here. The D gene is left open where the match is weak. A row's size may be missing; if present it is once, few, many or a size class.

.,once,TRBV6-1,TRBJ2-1,ASSEVGGGNEQF
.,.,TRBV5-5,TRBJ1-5,ASSLEGSGYGNQPQH
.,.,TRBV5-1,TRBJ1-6,ASSSRDSPLH
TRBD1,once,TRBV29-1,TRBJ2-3,SANRDRADTQY
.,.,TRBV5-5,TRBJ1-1,ASSLDRGMNTEAF
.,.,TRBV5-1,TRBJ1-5,ASSLTPTTGSNQPQH
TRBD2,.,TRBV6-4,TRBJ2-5,ASSERGGGSETQY
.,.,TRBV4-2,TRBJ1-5,ASSQDAGSSINQPQH
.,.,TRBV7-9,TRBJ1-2,ASSRTDYEGYT
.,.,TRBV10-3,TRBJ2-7,AISEPPNYEQY
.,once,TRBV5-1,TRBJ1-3,ASSLAPGNTIY
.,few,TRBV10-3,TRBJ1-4,AISRTVNEKLF
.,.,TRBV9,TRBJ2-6,ASSVAGANVLT